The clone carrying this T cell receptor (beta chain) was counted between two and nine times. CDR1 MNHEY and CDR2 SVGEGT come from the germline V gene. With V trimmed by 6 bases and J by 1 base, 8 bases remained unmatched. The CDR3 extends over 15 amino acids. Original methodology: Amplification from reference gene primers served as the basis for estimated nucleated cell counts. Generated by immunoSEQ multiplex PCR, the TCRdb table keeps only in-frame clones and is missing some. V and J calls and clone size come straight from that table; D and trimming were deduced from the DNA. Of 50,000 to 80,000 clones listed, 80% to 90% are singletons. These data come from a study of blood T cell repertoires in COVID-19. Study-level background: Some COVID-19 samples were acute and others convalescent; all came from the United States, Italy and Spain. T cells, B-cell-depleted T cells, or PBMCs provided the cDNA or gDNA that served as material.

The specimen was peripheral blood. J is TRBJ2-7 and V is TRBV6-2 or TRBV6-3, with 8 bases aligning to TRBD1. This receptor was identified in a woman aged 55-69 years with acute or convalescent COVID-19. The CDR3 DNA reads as TGTGCCAGCAGCAAGGCCGGACAGGGATCCTACGAGCAGTACTTC. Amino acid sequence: CASSKAGQGSYEQYF.